This T cell receptor (beta chain) was identified during a study of T cells in Graves' hyperthyroidism and ophthalmopathy. General study findings and limits: Most thyroid clonotypes with frequency above 0.001 were detected in blood.

In this sample, this clonotype turned up many times. Its antigen is not known. The source of the PBMCs was approximately 10 ml of fresh peripheral blood. V shed 5 bases and J shed 7 bases, with 17 bases lying between them. Germline assignment: CDR1 MNHEY and CDR2 SMNVEV (reference sequence). This CDR3 contains 14 residues. Amplification of TCR beta CDR3 regions used RNA as the template. A set of HTBI primers served as the primers for a first-round RT-PCR of the TCR CDR3. From the multiplex PCR reads, TCRdb called clonotypes with MiXCR, one entry per CDR3 protein. The data hold about 560,000 distinct CDR3 sequences, with about a sixth observed a single time.

The sequence came from a woman younger than 30 with Graves' hyperthyroidism. The genes are TRBV27 and TRBJ2-5; D gene uncertain. Sequencing was done on a sample of blood. As DNA, the CDR3 is TGTGCCAGCAGTGAATTCGGACCGCTCGGGACCCAGTACTTC. The encoded protein is CASSEFGPLGTQYF.